The 27 T cell receptor beta chains reported below all come from one sample, sequenced in a study of shared clonotypes between healthy human individuals. In the naive CD8 group, cells lacked CD45RO and were positively selected for CCR7, so terminally differentiated effector memory CD45RA+ cells were left out. The protocol was immunoSEQ multiplex PCR, while the TCRdb copy is restricted to in-frame clones and leaves out a portion. The sample carries around 640,000 clones, about 95% recorded once. The specimen sequenced was naive CD8+ T cells sorted from blood. These TCRs come from a woman between 25 and 40 years old in good health.

The chain combines TRBV5-5 with TRBJ1-4, with a tentative D call TRBD1 (6 bases). The germline V and J ends were trimmed by 1 base and 8 bases, with 18 bases remaining between them. Germline CDR1 and CDR2: SGHKS and YYEKEE (reference sequence). The CDR3 spans 16 residues. DNA of the CDR3: TGTGCCAGCAGCTTGATAACGACAGGCTTGACGGAAAAACTGTTTTTT. It is translated as CASSLITTGLTEKLFF.

In regard to this clone: Different DNA sequences within this sample yield the same CDR3. This chain links TRBV27 with TRBJ2-7, with 7 bases that match TRBD2. CDR3 length: 13 residues. CDR1 MNHEY and CDR2 SMNVEV come from the germline V gene (reference sequence). V lost 7 bases to trimming and J lost 3 bases; unmatched junction nucleotides: 6. The CDR3 loop reads CASMRGTGYEQYF. The CDR3 nucleotides are TGTGCCAGCATGCGGGGGACGGGCTACGAGCAGTACTTC.

The gene calls are TRBV4-1 and TRBJ1-4, with D uncertain. Germline V gene lookup returns CDR1 MGHRA and CDR2 YSYEKL. The CDR3 loop spans 18 amino acids. V was clipped by 0 bases and J by 2 bases, with 16 bases between them. CDR3 sequence (DNA): TGCGCCAGCAGCCAAGAGCCCAGACGTCGGCAGACTAATGAAAAACTGTTTTTT. This gives the protein CASSQEPRRRQTNEKLFF.

This clone was seen just once. The chain recombines TRBV7-6 with TRBJ2-7, with D perhaps being TRBD1 or TRBD2 (5 bases each). This CDR3 region has 14 residues. Germline CDR1 is SGHVS and CDR2 is FNYEAQ. V gave up 2 bases and J gave up 4 bases, with 12 bases separating them. The chain's CDR3 is CASSLWGKGYEQYF. CDR3 bases: TGTGCCAGCAGCTTATGGGGGAAGGGATACGAGCAGTACTTC.

This rearrangement joins TRBV27 to TRBJ2-5, with D perhaps matching TRBD1 (8 bases). Germline V gene data show CDR1 as MNHEY and CDR2 as SMNVEV (reference sequence). Trimming pared 7 bases from V and 1 base from J, leaving 13 bases between. The CDR3 consists of 14 residues. CDR3 sequence reads: CASKTGGAQETQYF. In DNA, the CDR3 is TGTGCCAGCAAAACAGGGGGGGCCCAAGAGACCCAGTACTTC.

CDR3 DNA sequence: TGCGCCAGCAGCCCTCTGACCGGGACAGGGCGAGGCTACACCTTC. It specifies CASSPLTGTGRGYTF. The rearrangement joins TRBV4-1 to TRBJ1-2; 9 nucleotides line up with TRBD1. V was clipped by 4 bases and J by 8 bases; unmatched bases: 11. From germline, CDR1 is MGHRA and CDR2 YSYEKL. This CDR3 has 15 residues.

V usage is TRBV27 and J usage is TRBJ1-2, with D maybe TRBD1 (6 bases). Trimming removed 5 bases at V and 2 bases at J, with 18 bases between. From germline, CDR1 is MNHEY and CDR2 SMNVEV (reference sequence). The CDR3 runs 16 residues. The CDR3 reads CASSTHIGGLNYGYTF. CDR3 nucleotides: TGTGCCAGCAGTACCCATATCGGGGGCTTAAACTATGGCTACACCTTC.

The chain has TRBV28 and TRBJ2-1; D gene unclear. From germline, CDR1 is MDHEN and CDR2 SYDVKM. CDR3 length: 12 amino acids. Trimming left V 4 bases short and J 9 bases short, with 10 bases between. The DNA of the CDR3 is TGTGCCAGCAGTTCCCCCGGGCGTGAGCAGTTCTTC. This encodes CASSSPGREQFF.

Concerning this clone: Other DNA sequences in the sample encode the same CDR3. The V gene is TRBV7-6, the J gene TRBJ2-1; perhaps D is TRBD1 or TRBD2 (5 bases each). CDR1 and CDR2 from the germline V gene are SGHVS and FNYEAQ. This CDR3 has 14 amino acids. Trimming pared 0 bases from V and 4 bases from J, leaving 7 bases between. CDR3 nucleotides: TGTGCCAGCAGCTTAGCGGGGGTTTACAATGAGCAGTTCTTC. Translating it yields CASSLAGVYNEQFF.

This chain connects TRBV27 to TRBJ2-6, with D perhaps being TRBD1 or TRBD2 (5 bases each). CDR1 and CDR2 (germline): MNHEY, SMNVEV (reference sequence). Trimming stripped 8 bases from V and 0 bases from J, with 17 bases between. The CDR3 is 17 amino acids. CDR3 in DNA: TGTGCCAGCCTTCCGGGACCGAAGAGCTCTGGGGCCAACGTCCTGACTTTC. This sequence encodes CASLPGPKSSGANVLTF.

The table lists this clone with a count of one. The V call is TRBV29-1, the J call TRBJ2-7; D is perhaps TRBD2 (5 bases). This CDR3 is 13 amino acids long. Germline CDR1 is SQVTM and CDR2 is ANQGSEA. The V end lost 4 bases, the J end lost 3 bases, and 13 bases lay between the germline ends. DNA for the CDR3: TGCAGCGTTGGTGTCGTGGGGAGCTACGAGCAGTACTTC. It yields the protein CSVGVVGSYEQYF.

The V call is TRBV7-6, the J call TRBJ2-1, with D possibly matching TRBD1 (6 bases). Germline values: CDR1 SGHVS, CDR2 FNYEAQ. The V and J ends lost 4 bases and 1 base respectively, with 14 bases between them. This CDR3 spans 16 amino acids. CDR3 protein: CASSSQGQSSYNEQFF. The CDR3 DNA reads as TGTGCCAGCAGCTCCCAGGGGCAAAGTTCCTACAATGAGCAGTTCTTC. The variable domain in full, completed from reference TRBV7-6 and TRBJ2-1, reads GAGVSQSPRYKVTKRGQDVALRCDPISGHVSLYWYRQALGQGPEFLTYFNYEAQQDKSGLPNDRFSAERPEGSISTLTIQRTEQRDSAMYRCASSSQGQSSYNEQFFGPGTRLTVL.

V gene TRBV27 combines with J gene TRBJ2-1; tentatively, D is TRBD2 (5 bases). Trimming pared 3 bases from V and 8 bases from J, leaving 17 bases between. The CDR3 sequence is 15 residues long. From germline, CDR1 is MNHEY and CDR2 SMNVEV (reference sequence). This chain's CDR3 is CASSFEGLRMYEQFF. The CDR3 DNA reads TGTGCCAGCAGTTTTGAGGGTCTGAGGATGTATGAGCAGTTCTTC.

The V gene is TRBV2, the J gene TRBJ2-7; D is uncertain. In germline, CDR1 is SNHLY, CDR2 FYNNEI. V was shortened by 5 bases and J by 4 bases, with 9 bases between the two germline ends. This CDR3 is 12 amino acids long. Written as DNA, the CDR3 is TGTGCCAGCAGTCGGAAAGCGTACGAGCAGTACTTC. Its protein product is CASSRKAYEQYF.

The genes are TRBV28 and TRBJ1-1; D uncertain. CDR1 is MDHEN and CDR2 is SYDVKM in the germline V gene. This CDR3 has 14 amino acids. Trimming cost V 7 bases and J 0 bases, with 12 bases left between them. Written as DNA, the CDR3 is TGTGCCAGCACCTTAACCCCCATGAACACTGAAGCTTTCTTT. Its translation: CASTLTPMNTEAFF.

The chain carries TRBV29-1 and TRBJ1-1; TRBD1 matches at 9 bases. V shed 3 bases and J 11 bases; nucleotides not matched to a gene: 1. The CDR3 consists of 10 residues. Germline V gives CDR1 SQVTM, CDR2 ANQGSEA. In DNA form, the CDR3 reads TGCAGCGTTGATGGACAGGGGGCTTTCTTT. Residues: CSVDGQGAFF.

This rearrangement joins TRBV7-9 to TRBJ2-7, with 9 bases lining up with TRBD2. CDR3 size: 14 residues. Trimming at V came to 5 bases and at J to 4 bases, leaving 6 bases not matched to a gene. Germline CDR1 and CDR2: SEHNR and FQNEAQ (reference sequence). The CDR3 DNA follows: TGTGCCAGCAGCCTAGGGGCGGGGGGGTACGAGCAGTACTTC. As protein: CASSLGAGGYEQYF.

This sequence joins TRBV5-1 and TRBJ1-5; D is unresolved. Germline values: CDR1 SGHRS, CDR2 YFSETQ. The V end lost 0 bases, the J end lost 2 bases, and 12 bases lay between the germline ends. This CDR3 region has 16 residues. CDR3 protein: CASSLARDRGNQPQHF. CDR3 nucleotide sequence: TGCGCCAGCAGCTTGGCCCGGGATAGAGGCAATCAGCCCCAGCATTTT.

This chain uses TRBV29-1 with TRBJ2-3; no clear D gene. V was cut by 1 base and J by 5 bases, with 16 bases left in between. There are 15 residues in the CDR3. Germline V gives CDR1 SQVTM, CDR2 ANQGSEA. CDR3 protein: CSVEGKDAARDTQYF. CDR3 coding DNA: TGCAGCGTTGAAGGGAAAGACGCCGCCCGAGATACGCAGTATTTT.

V is TRBV27 and J is TRBJ1-5, with D possibly matching TRBD1 (5 bases). The CDR3 sequence is 18 residues long. Germline CDR1 and CDR2: MNHEY and SMNVEV (reference sequence). The V end lost 5 bases, the J end lost 0 bases, and 20 bases lay between the germline ends. CDR3 residues: CASSPIPGTDYSNQPQHF. CDR3 DNA: TGTGCCAGCAGTCCAATTCCCGGGACTGATTATAGCAATCAGCCCCAGCATTTT.

The V and J genes are TRBV5-6 and TRBJ2-7; D ambiguous. In germline, CDR1 is SGHDT, CDR2 YYEEEE. This CDR3 is built from 16 residues. The V and J ends lost 2 bases and 1 base respectively, with 16 bases between them. CDR3 sequence reads: CASSFGSSGGSYEQYF. CDR3 coding DNA: TGTGCCAGCAGCTTCGGTTCCTCCGGCGGTTCCTACGAGCAGTACTTC.

This clone was seen a single time. This chain connects TRBV4-1 to TRBJ2-2, with a weak D call TRBD1 (5 bases). V lost 6 bases and J 1 base, leaving 6 bases between the germline ends. Germline assignment: CDR1 MGHRA and CDR2 YSYEKL. The CDR3 extends over 13 amino acids. CDR3 DNA sequence: TGCGCCAGCAGTCAGGGGAACACCGGGGAGCTGTTTTTT. It translates to CASSQGNTGELFF.

V gene TRBV5-8 combines with J gene TRBJ1-1; D remains ambiguous. This CDR3 spans 14 amino acids. From germline, CDR1 is SGHTS and CDR2 YDEGEE. V dropped 1 base and J dropped 2 bases, with 9 bases sitting between them. For the CDR3, the DNA is TGTGCCAGCAGCTTGATAGGGCGAAACACTGAAGCTTTCTTT. Translated, it gives CASSLIGRNTEAFF.

The J gene is TRBJ2-2, the V gene TRBV7-6; D is uncertain. Germline loops: CDR1 SGHVS, CDR2 FNYEAQ. Trimming removed 5 bases from V and 5 bases from J, with 6 bases in between. This CDR3 comprises 12 residues. This chain's CDR3 is CASSDFTGELFF. CDR3 DNA sequence: TGTGCCAGCAGCGACTTTACCGGGGAGCTGTTTTTT.

The V and J genes are TRBV5-4 and TRBJ2-7, with TRBD2 matching over 10 bases. This CDR3 has 15 residues. V dropped 1 base and J dropped 2; count of bases not matched to a gene: 3. The V gene's germline CDR1 is SGHNT and CDR2 YYREEE (reference sequence). CDR3 loop: CASSLLGLATYEQYF. The CDR3 region has the DNA TGTGCCAGCAGCTTGTTGGGACTAGCGACCTACGAGCAGTACTTC.

This clone has only one observation. The V call is TRBV9, the J call TRBJ1-2; no clear D gene. V was pared by 4 bases and J by 4 bases, with 20 bases between. This CDR3 contains 16 residues. Germline values: CDR1 SGDLS, CDR2 YYNGEE. CDR3 sequence (DNA): TGTGCCAGCAGCTCAGACGGGATCCGGGGAGTCTATGGCTACACCTTC. The encoded protein is CASSSDGIRGVYGYTF.

The chain carries TRBV13 and TRBJ1-5; D is uncertain. The germline V and J ends were trimmed by 8 bases and 10 bases, with 18 bases remaining between them. The CDR3 loop spans 13 amino acids. Germline values: CDR1 PRHDT, CDR2 FYEKMQ (reference sequence). CDR3 sequence (DNA): TGTGCCAGCGCCTTGAGGTCGGCGGGTCCCCAGCATTTT. Protein sequence: CASALRSAGPQHF.